The T cell receptor (beta chain) under discussion was sequenced for a study of blood T cell repertoires in COVID-19 (dated by TCRdb to 2019 to 2021). Context from the whole study: Samples from collaborators originated in the United States, Italy and Spain and spanned both the acute and convalescent phases of COVID-19. The prospective study material was composed of cDNA or gDNA derived from T cells, B-cell-depleted T cells, or PBMCs. Subjects who had been exposed to COVID-19, were actively infected with it, or had recovered from it provided the deeply sampled blood TCRbeta repertoires that made up the dataset. The repertoires were made available in a free public database intended to serve as a resource for research on the immune response to SARS-CoV-2. Samples came from the ongoing ImmuneRACE study (first 160 participants) plus 1,254 subjects from 6 global collaborators. Sample metadata almost always included a de-identified subject ID, COVID-19 status, age in years and sex. Where available, HLA class I and class II types were taken from metadata supplied by the sample provider and were not determined by assay-based typing.

The immunoSEQ Assay, a bias-controlled multiplex PCR, was used to amplify TCRbeta CDR3 regions from genomic DNA. Per the original workflow: The number of nucleated cells in each sample was estimated by amplification of reference gene primers within the assay. Sequence reads were collapsed and filtered to measure the absolute abundance of every unique TCRbeta CDR3 rearrangement. For each sample, productive Simpson clonality was calculated as the square root of Simpson's diversity index across productive rearrangements. TCRdb carries this immuneACCESS record with in-frame sequences only. Its versions omit some clonotypes, under half of them owing to an unresolved V gene in the studies checked, with the rest unexplained. V, J and clone size were drawn from that table, and D and trimming were deduced from the DNA. A total of fewer than 400,000 clones appear in this sample, roughly nine tenths of them only once. The ten top clones hold roughly 2.9% of the sample.

V sheds 5 bases and J sheds 3 bases, leaving 16 bases between their ends. Its CDR3 holds 16 amino acids, cysteine through phenylalanine. The read is trimmed to its CDR3 DNA, 48 bases read in frame from base 1. As encoded in the germline V gene (reference sequence), CDR1 is LNHDA while CDR2 is SQIVND. General study outcomes and caveats: Clinical and demographic metadata were provided uncurated, with the amount varying by source and participant.

In Seattle, one collaborating source enrolled patients while the infection was active and tracked those patients longitudinally over the course of disease. Collaborating institutions collected whole blood in K2EDTA tubes following their own protocols. For TCRbeta analysis, collaborator samples were shipped as frozen whole blood, as isolated PBMCs, or as DNA extracted from either sample type. As concerns this clone: There is no known antigen for this receptor. No much larger clone exists at a distance of one base, and base qualities are not known.

The chain links TRBV19 with TRBJ2-2; the best D guess is TRBD1, with 5 bases matching. The TCR comes from a woman younger than 45 with COVID-19, enrolled during active disease. The sample comprised peripheral blood. The nucleotide sequence is given as TGTGCCAGTAGTCTCCAGGGCTACTGGGACACCGGGGAGCTGTTTTTT. It specifies CASSLQGYWDTGELFF.